One sample yielded the 28 T cell receptor beta chains listed below, sequenced in a study of OX40 agonist ivuxolimab in advanced cancers. The repertoire was sequenced with immunoSEQ multiplex PCR; TCRdb's copy has only in-frame clones and lacks some. This table has approximately 79,000 clones, approximately 83% appearing once. The sequenced sample was CD4+ or CD8+ T cells sorted from blood, obtained in a trial of the OX40 agonist ivuxolimab. The source of these receptors is an adult with an advanced solid tumor such as melanoma, head and neck, liver or kidney cancer.

The rearrangement links TRBV2 to TRBJ1-4; D not resolved. The length of the CDR3 is 14 residues. Germline assignment: CDR1 SNHLY and CDR2 FYNNEI. V was trimmed by 7 bases and J by 3 bases, leaving 12 bases between them. The CDR3 nucleotides read TGTGCCAGCAAGAGGCCACAATCTAATGAAAAACTGTTTTTT. Amino acid sequence: CASKRPQSNEKLFF. Based on the CDR3 plus reference TRBV2 and TRBJ1-4, the full variable domain is EPEVTQTPSHQVTQMGQEVILRCVPISNHLYFYWYRQILGQKVEFLVSFYNNEISEKSEIFDDQFSVERPDGSNFTLKIRSTKLEDSAMYFCASKRPQSNEKLFFGSGTQLSVL.

This clone was observed once. This sequence joins TRBV7-2 and TRBJ1-2, with 9 nucleotides matching TRBD1. CDR1 is SGHTA and CDR2 is FQGNSA in the germline V gene. The CDR3 has 16 amino acids. V shed 4 bases, J shed 4 bases, and the junction held 10 bases outside the gene matches. CDR3 coding DNA: TGTGCCAGCAGCTCCCGACAGGGGGGAAGCTTCTATGGCTACACCTTC. It translates to CASSSRQGGSFYGYTF.

This sequence joins TRBV15 and TRBJ2-1; D perhaps matches TRBD1 (5 bases). Germline V gives CDR1 LNHNV, CDR2 YYDKDF (reference sequence). The CDR3 covers 12 residues. V dropped 8 bases and J dropped 10 bases, with 15 bases sitting between them. In nucleotides, the CDR3 is TGTGCCACCGGGGCCTTCGGAGACGAGCAGTTCTTC. This encodes CATGAFGDEQFF. Based on the CDR3 plus reference TRBV15 and TRBJ2-1, the full variable domain is DAMVIQNPRYQVTQFGKPVTLSCSQTLNHNVMYWYQQKSSQAPKLLFHYYDKDFNNEADTPDNFQSRRPNTSFCFLDIRSPGLGDTAMYLCATGAFGDEQFFGPGTRLTVL.

This chain connects TRBV5-2 to TRBJ1-2. TRBV5-2 is shown as a pseudogene. The CDR3 spans 14 residues. The CDR3: CASNSVRKTYGYTF. The CDR3 bases are TGTGCCAGCAACTCAGTACGAAAGACCTATGGCTACACCTTC.

V usage is TRBV11-3 and J usage is TRBJ2-2, with 8 bases lining up with TRBD1. Germline V gene sequence: CDR1 SGHNT, CDR2 YENEEA. CDR3 length: 18 amino acids. V lost 1 base to trimming and J lost 4 bases; unmatched junction nucleotides: 11. CDR3 sequence: CASSLGQGARGSTGELFF. The CDR3 DNA follows: TGTGCCAGCAGCTTAGGGCAGGGGGCGCGGGGAAGCACCGGGGAGCTGTTTTTT. Based on the CDR3 plus reference TRBV11-3 and TRBJ2-2, the full variable domain is EAGVVQSPRYKIIEKKQPVAFWCNPISGHNTLYWYLQNLGQGPELLIRYENEEAVDDSQLPKDRFSAERLKGVDSTLKIQPAELGDSAVYLCASSLGQGARGSTGELFFGEGSRLTVL.

The chain uses TRBV5-1 and TRBJ2-3, with 7 bases fitting TRBD2. CDR3 length equals 17 residues. With 4 bases clipped from V and 2 bases from J, the junction kept 13 bases outside the gene matches. The germline CDR1 and CDR2 sequences are SGHRS and YFSETQ. The CDR3 DNA sequence: TGCGCCAGCAGCCCCGGACGGGGAGCGGGGAACACAGATACGCAGTATTTT. Its translation is CASSPGRGAGNTDTQYF.

V usage is TRBV28 and J usage is TRBJ1-5, with 9 bases aligning to TRBD1. The V gene's germline CDR1 is MDHEN and CDR2 SYDVKM. V dropped 6 bases and J dropped 2; count of bases not matched to a gene: 11. There are 17 residues in the CDR3. The CDR3 DNA reads as TGTGCCAGCAGAAAATTACAGGGGGCGTTTGGCAATCAGCCCCAGCATTTT. Translation gives CASRKLQGAFGNQPQHF.

A single count supports this clone. The rearrangement links TRBV4-1 to TRBJ2-5, with a weak D call TRBD2 (6 bases). The CDR3 runs 14 residues. The V end was cut by 3 bases, the J end by 2 bases, with 10 bases between. Per germline, CDR1 MGHRA and CDR2 YSYEKL. The DNA for the CDR3 is TGCGCCAGCAGCCAGCCTAGCGAGCAAGAGACCCAGTACTTC. Amino acids: CASSQPSEQETQYF.

The chain joins TRBV30 to TRBJ1-2, with a weak D call TRBD1 (5 bases). Trimming stripped 5 bases from V and 3 bases from J, with 16 bases between. The V gene's germline CDR1 is GTSNPN and CDR2 SVGIG (reference sequence). This CDR3 contains 14 residues. Written as DNA, the CDR3 is TGTGCCTGGTGGGGCCGGAAGGGCGACTATGGCTACACCTTC. It translates to CAWWGRKGDYGYTF. Full variable domain (rest looked up from reference TRBV30 and TRBJ1-2): SQTIHQWPATLVQPVGSPLSLECTVEGTSNPNLYWYRQAAGRGLQLLFYSVGIGQISSEVPQNLSASRPQDRQFILSSKKLLLSDSGFYLCAWWGRKGDYGYTFGSGTRLTVV.

This chain links TRBV9 with TRBJ1-2, with a weak D call TRBD1 (6 bases). The CDR3 covers 14 residues. V lost 3 bases to trimming and J lost 8 bases, with 17 bases between them. Per germline, CDR1 SGDLS and CDR2 YYNGEE. CDR3 region: CASSGGQLVLGYTF. Written as DNA, the CDR3 is TGTGCCAGCAGCGGCGGACAGTTAGTGTTAGGCTACACCTTC.

This chain uses TRBV5-1 with TRBJ2-7, with 11 bases matching TRBD1. Germline assignment: CDR1 SGHRS and CDR2 YFSETQ. The CDR3 spans 14 residues. Losses at the gene ends were 0 bases for V and 7 bases for J; bases not matched to a gene: 3. The CDR3 nucleotides are TGCGCCAGCAGCTTGGACGGGACAGGGGGAGAGCAGTACTTC. Protein sequence: CASSLDGTGGEQYF. The full variable domain, in which reference TRBV5-1 and TRBJ2-7 provide the parts outside the CDR3, is KAGVTQTPRYLIKTRGQQVTLSCSPISGHRSVSWYQQTPGQGLQFLFEYFSETQRNKGNFPGRFSGRQFSNSRSEMNVSTLELGDSALYLCASSLDGTGGEQYFGPGTRLTVT.

The gene calls are TRBV11-2 and TRBJ1-1, with D unresolved. The CDR3 contains 15 residues. Germline V lookup: CDR1 SGHAT, CDR2 FQNNGV. The V end lost 3 bases, the J end lost 1 base, and 12 bases lay between the germline ends. The CDR3 nucleotides read TGTGCCAGCAGCTTTAGGCACCTGGAGAACACTGAAGCTTTCTTT. Translated: CASSFRHLENTEAFF. Based on the CDR3 plus reference TRBV11-2 and TRBJ1-1, the full variable domain is EAGVAQSPRYKIIEKRQSVAFWCNPISGHATLYWYQQILGQGPKLLIQFQNNGVVDDSQLPKDRFSAERLKGVDSTLKIQPAKLEDSAVYLCASSFRHLENTEAFFGQGTRLTVV.

V usage is TRBV6-1 and J usage is TRBJ1-2; D possibly corresponds to TRBD1 (5 bases). The germline CDR1 and CDR2 sequences are MNHNS and SASEGT. This CDR3 region has 14 residues. V gave up 7 bases and J gave up 4 bases, with 16 bases separating them. CDR3 sequence: CASTLGGGTYGYTF. Written as DNA, the CDR3 is TGTGCCAGCACCCTGGGGGGAGGTACCTATGGCTACACCTTC.

The rearrangement joins TRBV7-2 to TRBJ2-3; 10 bases agree with TRBD1. V was pared by 4 bases and J by 4 bases, with 11 bases of the junction left unmatched. Germline assignment: CDR1 SGHTA and CDR2 FQGNSA. The CDR3 sequence is 17 residues long. CDR3 sequence reads: CASSSSRDRGRPDTQYF. CDR3 in DNA: TGTGCCAGCAGCTCGTCCCGGGACAGGGGACGACCAGATACGCAGTATTTT.

The rearrangement joins TRBV5-6 to TRBJ2-1; D is uncertain. The CDR3 covers 13 residues. Germline CDR1 is SGHDT and CDR2 is YYEEEE. V lost 5 bases, J lost 7 bases, and 13 bases lay in between. Here the CDR3 DNA reads TGTGCCAGCAGTCTGCCTCGTTGGAATGAGCAGTTCTTC. Residues: CASSLPRWNEQFF.

On this clone: Its ends do not fully match the called genes, so a read error is possible. The chain has TRBV18 and TRBJ1-5; TRBD1 is a possible D gene (6 bases). Germline-derived CDR1 and CDR2 are KGHSH and LQKENI. The CDR3 sequence is 16 residues long. CDR3 amino acids: CVSSLQSGGSNQPQHF. DNA of the CDR3: TGTGTCAGCTCATTGCAAAGCGGGGGCAGCAATCAGCCCCAGCATTTT.

A few counts support this clone. This chain joins TRBV6-1 and TRBJ1-2, with TRBD1 matching 9 bases. The CDR3 totals 13 residues. The trim removed 6 bases at V and 8 bases at J, leaving 7 bases unmatched. Looked up from germline, CDR1 is MNHNS and CDR2 is SASEGT. CDR3 nucleotides: TGTGCCAGCAGCGCCGGGACAGGGATAGGCTACACCTTC. This encodes CASSAGTGIGYTF.

The gene calls are TRBV25-1 and TRBJ2-3, with 11 bases lining up with TRBD1. The V and J ends lost 3 bases and 5 bases, in that order; junction bases with no gene match: 4. The CDR3 sequence is 15 residues long. Germline V CDR1 and CDR2: MGHDK, SYGVNS. The CDR3, as DNA: TGTGCCAGCAGTGATTGGACAGGGGGCGGAGATACGCAGTATTTT. It encodes CASSDWTGGGDTQYF.

The V and J genes are TRBV27 and TRBJ1-2, with unresolved D. Trimming took 8 bases from V and 7 from J, leaving 17 bases between them. The CDR3 has 13 amino acids. Germline V gene lookup returns CDR1 MNHEY and CDR2 SMNVEV (reference sequence). The CDR3 DNA follows: TGTGCCAGCCAACCCCATGGCGGGAGTGGCTACACCTTC. Residues: CASQPHGGSGYTF.

The chain combines TRBV11-2 with TRBJ1-1, with D uncertain. The germline V gene has CDR1 SGHAT and CDR2 FQNNGV. This CDR3 has 13 residues. Trimming cost V 1 base and J 7 bases, with 10 bases left between them. The CDR3 reads CASSLVYGDEAFF. The CDR3 DNA reads as TGTGCCAGCAGCTTAGTCTATGGTGATGAAGCTTTCTTT.

This rearrangement joins TRBV5-7 to TRBJ1-5; no clear D. TRBV5-7 is an open reading frame, and its role is uncertain. This CDR3 region has 14 residues. Trimming left V 4 bases short and J 2 bases short, with 10 bases between. CDR3 nucleotide sequence: TGTGCCAGCAGCACCCGCGAGGGCAATCAGCCCCAGCATTTT. The encoded protein is CASSTREGNQPQHF.

The gene calls are TRBV9 and TRBJ2-5; perhaps D is TRBD1 or TRBD2 (5 bases each). CDR3 size: 14 residues. Germline values: CDR1 SGDLS, CDR2 YYNGEE. The V gene lost 2 bases and the J gene lost 2 bases, with 10 bases spanning the gap. This CDR3 reads CASSVSWGQETQYF. CDR3 nucleotides: TGTGCCAGCAGCGTTAGTTGGGGGCAAGAGACCCAGTACTTC.

This clone was observed a few times. This rearrangement joins TRBV4-1 to TRBJ2-3; 12 nucleotides match TRBD2. The trim removed 1 base at V and 4 bases at J, leaving 9 bases unmatched. The germline gives CDR1 MGHRA, CDR2 YSYEKL. The CDR3 contains 18 residues. The CDR3 here is CASSQGRLAGAGADTQYF. DNA for the CDR3: TGCGCCAGCAGCCAAGGTCGACTAGCGGGGGCAGGGGCAGATACGCAGTATTTT.

The rearrangement joins TRBV9 to TRBJ2-1; D is undetermined. V lost 1 base to trimming and J lost 5 bases, with 10 bases between them. The germline CDR1 and CDR2 sequences are SGDLS and YYNGEE. This CDR3 is 14 amino acids long. The CDR3 protein is CASSVSPGNNEQFF. CDR3 DNA: TGTGCCAGCAGCGTATCTCCAGGCAACAATGAGCAGTTCTTC. Variable domain in full (rest from reference TRBV9 and TRBJ2-1): DSGVTQTPKHLITATGQRVTLRCSPRSGDLSVYWYQQSLDQGLQFLIQYYNGEERAKGNILERFSAQQFPDLHSELNLSSLELGDSALYFCASSVSPGNNEQFFGPGTRLTVL.

The sample holds one count of this clone. This same CDR3 is encoded by further DNA sequences in the sample. The V call is TRBV30, the J call TRBJ2-3, with D hard to call. This CDR3 comprises 12 residues. V was cut by 7 bases and J by 4 bases, with 12 bases left in between. The germline gives CDR1 GTSNPN, CDR2 SVGIG (reference sequence). The CDR3 here is CASYLEPDTQYF. CDR3 nucleotide sequence: TGTGCCTCCTATCTTGAGCCAGATACGCAGTATTTT.

J is TRBJ2-5 and V is TRBV5-5; no clear D. The V gene lost 0 bases and the J gene lost 5 bases, with 11 bases spanning the gap. CDR1 is SGHKS, CDR2 YYEKEE, per germline (reference sequence). CDR3 size: 14 residues. The DNA for the CDR3 is TGTGCCAGCAGCTTGGTGCTTTGGTTTGAGACCCAGTACTTC. The encoded protein is CASSLVLWFETQYF.

This clone came up once. The chain combines TRBV25-1 with TRBJ1-1; no definite D call. This CDR3 contains 13 residues. The V end lost 6 bases, the J end lost 2 bases, and 10 bases lay between the germline ends. Germline V gene data show CDR1 as MGHDK and CDR2 as SYGVNS. CDR3 sequence: CASRRLVNTEAFF. Here the CDR3 DNA reads TGTGCCAGCAGAAGGCTCGTTAACACTGAAGCTTTCTTT.

The chain employs TRBV21-1 and TRBJ2-5; TRBD2, the D gene given by the table, was not confirmed from the DNA. TRBV21-1 is annotated as a pseudogene. The CDR3 is 16 residues long. The CDR3 sequence is CASSQRTSGSKETQYF. The CDR3 region has the DNA TGTGCCAGCAGCCAACGGACTAGCGGGAGTAAAGAGACCCAGTACTTC.